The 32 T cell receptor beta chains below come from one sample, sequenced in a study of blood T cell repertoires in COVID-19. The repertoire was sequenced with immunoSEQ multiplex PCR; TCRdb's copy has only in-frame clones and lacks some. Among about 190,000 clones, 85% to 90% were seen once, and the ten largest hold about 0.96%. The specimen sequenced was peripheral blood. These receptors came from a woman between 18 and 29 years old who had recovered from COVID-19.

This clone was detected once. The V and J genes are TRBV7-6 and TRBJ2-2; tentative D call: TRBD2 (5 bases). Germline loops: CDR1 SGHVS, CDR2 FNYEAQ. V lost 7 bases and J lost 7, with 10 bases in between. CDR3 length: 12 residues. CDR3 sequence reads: CASTAGDGELFF. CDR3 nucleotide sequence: TGTGCCAGCACCGCGGGTGACGGGGAGCTGTTTTTT.

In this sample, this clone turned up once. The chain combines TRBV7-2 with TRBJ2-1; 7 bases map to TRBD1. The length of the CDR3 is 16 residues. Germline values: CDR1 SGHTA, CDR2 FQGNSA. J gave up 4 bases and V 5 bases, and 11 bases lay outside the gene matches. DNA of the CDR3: TGTGCCAGCAGCCCGTCGACAGGGCGGTTTTACAATGAGCAGTTCTTC. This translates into CASSPSTGRFYNEQFF.

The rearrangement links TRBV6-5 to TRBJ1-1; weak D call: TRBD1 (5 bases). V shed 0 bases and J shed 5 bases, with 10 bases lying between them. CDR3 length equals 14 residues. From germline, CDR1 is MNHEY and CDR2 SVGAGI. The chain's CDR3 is CASSYSAGQTEAFF. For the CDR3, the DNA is TGTGCCAGCAGTTACTCGGCGGGGCAAACTGAAGCTTTCTTT.

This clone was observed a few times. The CDR3 DNA is TGCGCCAGCAGCCAAGTGTCAGGGGGGAACTATGGCTACACCTTC. Translated, it gives CASSQVSGGNYGYTF. The chain couples TRBV4-3 to TRBJ1-2; 7 bases match TRBD1. The CDR3 is 15 amino acids. Losses at the gene ends were 1 base for V and 2 bases for J; bases not matched to a gene: 4. The germline V gene encodes CDR1 LGHNA and CDR2 YSLEER.

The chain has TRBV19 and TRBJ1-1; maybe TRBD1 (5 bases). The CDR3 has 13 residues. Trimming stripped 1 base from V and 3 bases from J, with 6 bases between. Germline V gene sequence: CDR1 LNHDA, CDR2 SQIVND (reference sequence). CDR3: CASSIGRDTEAFF. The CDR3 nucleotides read TGTGCCAGTAGTATAGGCAGGGACACTGAAGCTTTCTTT.

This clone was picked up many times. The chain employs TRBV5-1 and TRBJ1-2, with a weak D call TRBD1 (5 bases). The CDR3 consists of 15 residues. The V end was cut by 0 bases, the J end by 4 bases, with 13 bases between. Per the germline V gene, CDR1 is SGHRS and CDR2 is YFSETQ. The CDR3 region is CASSLVSQGSYGYTF. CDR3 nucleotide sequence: TGCGCCAGCAGCTTGGTATCCCAGGGCTCCTATGGCTACACCTTC. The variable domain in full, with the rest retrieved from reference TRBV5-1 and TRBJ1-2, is KAGVTQTPRYLIKTRGQQVTLSCSPISGHRSVSWYQQTPGQGLQFLFEYFSETQRNKGNFPGRFSGRQFSNSRSEMNVSTLELGDSALYLCASSLVSQGSYGYTFGSGTRLTVV.

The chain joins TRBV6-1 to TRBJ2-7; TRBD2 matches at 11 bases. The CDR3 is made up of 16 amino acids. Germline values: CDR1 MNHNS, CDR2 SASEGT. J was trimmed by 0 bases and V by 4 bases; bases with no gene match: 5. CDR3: CASSGTSGGPSYEQYV. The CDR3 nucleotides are TGTGCCAGCAGTGGCACTAGCGGGGGACCCTCCTACGAGCAGTACGTC.

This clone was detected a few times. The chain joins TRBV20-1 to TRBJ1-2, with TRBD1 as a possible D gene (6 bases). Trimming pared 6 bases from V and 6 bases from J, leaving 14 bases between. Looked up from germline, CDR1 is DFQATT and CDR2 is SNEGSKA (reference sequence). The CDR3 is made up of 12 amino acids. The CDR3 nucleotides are TGCAGTGCGAGTCCCAGGGGTGATGGCTACACCTTC. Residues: CSASPRGDGYTF.

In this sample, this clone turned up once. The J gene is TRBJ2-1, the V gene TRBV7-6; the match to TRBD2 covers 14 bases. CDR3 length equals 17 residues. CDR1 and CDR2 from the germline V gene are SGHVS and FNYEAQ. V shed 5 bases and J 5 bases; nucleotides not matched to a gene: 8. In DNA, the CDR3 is TGTGCCAGCAGCCCGACTCGGACTAGCGGGAGGAACAATGAGCAGTTCTTC. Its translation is CASSPTRTSGRNNEQFF.

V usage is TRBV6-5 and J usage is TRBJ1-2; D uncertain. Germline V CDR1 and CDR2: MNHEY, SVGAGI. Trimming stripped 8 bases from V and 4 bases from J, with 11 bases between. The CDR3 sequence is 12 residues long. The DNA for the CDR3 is TGTGCCAGCTTCGGAGGCCTCTATGGCTACACCTTC. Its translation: CASFGGLYGYTF.

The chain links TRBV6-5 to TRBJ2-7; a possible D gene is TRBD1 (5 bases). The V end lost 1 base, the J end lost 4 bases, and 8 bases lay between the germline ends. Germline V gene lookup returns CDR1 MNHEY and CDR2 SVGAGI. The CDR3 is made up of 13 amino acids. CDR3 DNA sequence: TGTGCCAGCAGTTACTTAAGGGGATACGAGCAGTACTTC. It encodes CASSYLRGYEQYF.

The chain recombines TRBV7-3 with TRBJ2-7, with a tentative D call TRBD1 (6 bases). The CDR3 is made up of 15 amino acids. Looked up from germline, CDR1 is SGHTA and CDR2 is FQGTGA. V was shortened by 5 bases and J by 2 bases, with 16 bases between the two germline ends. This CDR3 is CASSKTGNSPYEQYV. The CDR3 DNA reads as TGTGCCAGCAGCAAAACAGGGAATTCCCCCTACGAGCAGTACGTC.

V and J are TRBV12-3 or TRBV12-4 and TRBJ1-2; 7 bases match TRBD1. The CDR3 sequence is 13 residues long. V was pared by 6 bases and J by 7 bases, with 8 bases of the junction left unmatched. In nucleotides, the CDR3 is TGTGCCAGCAGCCGACAGGGAAGAAGTGGCTACACCTTC. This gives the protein CASSRQGRSGYTF.

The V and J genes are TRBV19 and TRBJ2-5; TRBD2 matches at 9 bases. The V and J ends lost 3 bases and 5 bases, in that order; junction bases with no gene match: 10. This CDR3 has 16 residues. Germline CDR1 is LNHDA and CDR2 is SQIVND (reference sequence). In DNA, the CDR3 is TGTGCCAGTAGTATTAAGGGCGGGAGGGCCCTCGAGACCCAGTACTTC. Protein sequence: CASSIKGGRALETQYF.

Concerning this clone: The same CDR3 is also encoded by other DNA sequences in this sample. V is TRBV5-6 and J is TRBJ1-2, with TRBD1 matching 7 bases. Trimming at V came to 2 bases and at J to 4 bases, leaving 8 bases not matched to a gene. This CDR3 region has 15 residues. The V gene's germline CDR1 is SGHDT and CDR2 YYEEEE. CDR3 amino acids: CASSFGHRGLYGYTF. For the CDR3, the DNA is TGTGCCAGCAGCTTCGGGCACAGGGGTCTCTATGGCTACACCTTC.

The CDR3 DNA follows: TGTGCCAGCAGCTTTCAGGGAACAGATACGCAGTATTTT. It is translated as CASSFQGTDTQYF. The chain joins TRBV11-3 to TRBJ2-3; a weak D match, TRBD1 (5 bases). This CDR3 has 13 amino acids. The V end was cut by 3 bases, the J end by 3 bases, with 7 bases between. Per the germline V gene, CDR1 is SGHNT and CDR2 is YENEEA.

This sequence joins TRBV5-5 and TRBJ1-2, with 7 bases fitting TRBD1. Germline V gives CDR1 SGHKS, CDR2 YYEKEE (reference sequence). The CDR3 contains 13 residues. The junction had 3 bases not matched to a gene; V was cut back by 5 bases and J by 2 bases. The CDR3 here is CASRTTGNYGYTF. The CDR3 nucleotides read TGTGCCAGCAGAACGACAGGGAACTATGGCTACACCTTC.

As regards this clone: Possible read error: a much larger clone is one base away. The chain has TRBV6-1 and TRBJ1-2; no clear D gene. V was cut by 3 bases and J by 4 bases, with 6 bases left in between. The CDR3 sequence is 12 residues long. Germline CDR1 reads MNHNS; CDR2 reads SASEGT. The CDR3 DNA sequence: TGTGCCAGCAGTGATATCGGCTATGGCTACACCTTC. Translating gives CASSDIGYGYTF.

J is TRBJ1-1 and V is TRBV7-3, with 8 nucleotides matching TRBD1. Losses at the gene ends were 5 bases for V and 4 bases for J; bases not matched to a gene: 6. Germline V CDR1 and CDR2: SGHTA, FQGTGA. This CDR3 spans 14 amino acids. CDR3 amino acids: CASSRQGMGTEAFF. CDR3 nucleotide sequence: TGTGCCAGCAGCCGACAGGGGATGGGCACTGAAGCTTTCTTT.

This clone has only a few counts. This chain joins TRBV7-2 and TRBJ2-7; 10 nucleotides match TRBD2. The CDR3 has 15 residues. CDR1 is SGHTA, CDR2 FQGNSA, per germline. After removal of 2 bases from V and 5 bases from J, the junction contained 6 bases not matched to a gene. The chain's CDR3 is CASSLRLAGDNEQYV. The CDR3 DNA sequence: TGTGCCAGCAGCTTAAGGCTAGCGGGAGATAACGAGCAGTACGTC.

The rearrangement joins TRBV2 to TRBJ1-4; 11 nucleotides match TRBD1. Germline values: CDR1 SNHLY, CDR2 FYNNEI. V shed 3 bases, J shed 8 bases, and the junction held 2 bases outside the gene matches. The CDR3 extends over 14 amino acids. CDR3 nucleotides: TGTGCCAGCAGTGAGGGGACAGGGGGAGAAAAACTGTTTTTT. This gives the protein CASSEGTGGEKLFF. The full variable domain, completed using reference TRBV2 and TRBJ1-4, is EPEVTQTPSHQVTQMGQEVILRCVPISNHLYFYWYRQILGQKVEFLVSFYNNEISEKSEIFDDQFSVERPDGSNFTLKIRSTKLEDSAMYFCASSEGTGGEKLFFGSGTQLSVL.

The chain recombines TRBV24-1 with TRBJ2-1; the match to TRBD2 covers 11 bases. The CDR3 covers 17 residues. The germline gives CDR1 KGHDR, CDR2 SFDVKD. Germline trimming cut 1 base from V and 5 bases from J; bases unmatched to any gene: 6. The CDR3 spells CATSDLSLAGGHNEQFF. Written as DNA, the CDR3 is TGTGCCACCAGTGATTTAAGTCTAGCGGGAGGCCACAATGAGCAGTTCTTC.

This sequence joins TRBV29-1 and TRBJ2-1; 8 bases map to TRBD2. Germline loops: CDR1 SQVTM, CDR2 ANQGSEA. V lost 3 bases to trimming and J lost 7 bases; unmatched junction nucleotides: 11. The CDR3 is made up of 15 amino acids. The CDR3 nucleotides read TGCAGCGTTGACCCCCTGGGCGGGGGGTATAATGAGCAGTTCTTC. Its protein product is CSVDPLGGGYNEQFF.

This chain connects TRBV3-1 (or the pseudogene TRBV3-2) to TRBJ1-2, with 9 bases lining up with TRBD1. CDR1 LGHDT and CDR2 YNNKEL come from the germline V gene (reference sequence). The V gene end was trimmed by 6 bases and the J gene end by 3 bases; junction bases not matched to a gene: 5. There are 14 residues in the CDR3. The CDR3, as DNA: TGTGCCAGCAGGGACAGGGGAGATGACTATGGCTACACCTTC. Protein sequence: CASRDRGDDYGYTF.

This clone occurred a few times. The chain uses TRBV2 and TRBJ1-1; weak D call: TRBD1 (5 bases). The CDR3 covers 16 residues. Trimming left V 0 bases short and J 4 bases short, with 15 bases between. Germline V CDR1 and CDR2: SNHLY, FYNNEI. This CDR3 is CASSEAKTGGGTEAFF. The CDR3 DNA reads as TGTGCCAGCAGTGAAGCTAAAACGGGGGGAGGCACTGAAGCTTTCTTT.

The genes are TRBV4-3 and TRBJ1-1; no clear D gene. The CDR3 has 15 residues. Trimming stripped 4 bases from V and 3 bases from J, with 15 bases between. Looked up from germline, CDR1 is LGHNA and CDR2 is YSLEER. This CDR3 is CASSPQEAWDTEAFF. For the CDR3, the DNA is TGCGCCAGCAGCCCGCAGGAGGCTTGGGACACTGAAGCTTTCTTT.

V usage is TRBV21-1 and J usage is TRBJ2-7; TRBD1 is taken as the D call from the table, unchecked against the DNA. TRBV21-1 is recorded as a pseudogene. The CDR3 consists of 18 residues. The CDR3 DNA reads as TGTGCCAGCAGCAAAGTTTTACCCGGCCCAGGCTCTTTCTACGAGCAGTACGTC. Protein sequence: CASSKVLPGPGSFYEQYV.

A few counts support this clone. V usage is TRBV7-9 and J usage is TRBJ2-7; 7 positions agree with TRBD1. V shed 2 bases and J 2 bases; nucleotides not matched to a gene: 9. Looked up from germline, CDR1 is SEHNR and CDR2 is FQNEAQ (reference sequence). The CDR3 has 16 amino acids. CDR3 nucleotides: TGTGCCAGCAGCTTACCCTCGGACAGGCCCCCCTACGAGCAGTACTTC. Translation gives CASSLPSDRPPYEQYF.

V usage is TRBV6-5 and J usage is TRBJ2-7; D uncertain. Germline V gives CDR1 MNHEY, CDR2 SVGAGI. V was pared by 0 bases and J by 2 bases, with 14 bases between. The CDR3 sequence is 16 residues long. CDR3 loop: CASSYSRQLGAYEQYV. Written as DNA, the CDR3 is TGTGCCAGCAGTTACTCCAGGCAGCTTGGTGCCTACGAGCAGTACGTC.

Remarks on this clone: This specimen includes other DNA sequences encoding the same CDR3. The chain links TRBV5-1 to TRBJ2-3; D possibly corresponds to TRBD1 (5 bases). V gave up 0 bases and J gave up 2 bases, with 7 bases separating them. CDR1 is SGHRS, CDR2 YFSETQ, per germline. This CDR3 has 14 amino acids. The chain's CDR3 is CASSLEQVTDTQYF. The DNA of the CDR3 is TGCGCCAGCAGCTTGGAACAGGTCACAGATACGCAGTATTTT.

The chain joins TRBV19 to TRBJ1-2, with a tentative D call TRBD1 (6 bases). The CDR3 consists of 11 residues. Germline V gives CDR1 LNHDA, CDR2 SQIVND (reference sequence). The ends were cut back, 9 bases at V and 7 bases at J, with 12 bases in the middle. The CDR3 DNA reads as TGTGCCAGCGCACAGGGTCGTGGCTACACCTTC. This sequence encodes CASAQGRGYTF. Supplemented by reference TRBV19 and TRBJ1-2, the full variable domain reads DGGITQSPKYLFRKEGQNVTLSCEQNLNHDAMYWYRQDPGQGLRLIYYSQIVNDFQKGDIAEGYSVSREKKESFPLTVTSAQKNPTAFYLCASAQGRGYTFGSGTRLTVV.

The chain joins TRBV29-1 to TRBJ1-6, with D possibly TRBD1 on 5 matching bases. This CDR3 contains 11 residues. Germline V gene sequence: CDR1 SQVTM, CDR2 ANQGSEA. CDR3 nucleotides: TGCGACGGGGGGAATAGCTCACCCCTCCACTTT. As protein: CDGGNSSPLHF.